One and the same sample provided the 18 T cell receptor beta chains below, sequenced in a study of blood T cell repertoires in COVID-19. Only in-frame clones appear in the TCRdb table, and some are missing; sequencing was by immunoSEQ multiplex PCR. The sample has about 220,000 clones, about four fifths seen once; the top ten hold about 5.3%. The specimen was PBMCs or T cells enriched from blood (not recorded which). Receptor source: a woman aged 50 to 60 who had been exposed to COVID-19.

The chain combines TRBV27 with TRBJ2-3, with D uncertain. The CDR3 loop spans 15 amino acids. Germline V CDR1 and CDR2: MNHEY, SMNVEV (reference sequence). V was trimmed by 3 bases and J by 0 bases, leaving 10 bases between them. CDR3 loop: CASSFPAPSTDTQYF. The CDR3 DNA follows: TGTGCCAGCAGTTTCCCAGCGCCTAGCACAGATACGCAGTATTTT.

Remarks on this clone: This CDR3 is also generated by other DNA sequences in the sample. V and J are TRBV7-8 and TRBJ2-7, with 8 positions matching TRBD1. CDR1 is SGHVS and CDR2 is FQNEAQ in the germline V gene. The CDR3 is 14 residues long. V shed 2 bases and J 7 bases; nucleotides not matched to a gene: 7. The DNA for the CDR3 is TGTGCCAGCAGCTTAATCCAGGGGGCAAGGGAGCAGTACTTC. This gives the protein CASSLIQGAREQYF.

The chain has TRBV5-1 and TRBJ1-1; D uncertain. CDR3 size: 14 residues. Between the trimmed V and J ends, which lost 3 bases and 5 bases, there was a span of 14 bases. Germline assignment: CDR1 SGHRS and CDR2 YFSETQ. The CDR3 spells CASSSGGPGTEAFF. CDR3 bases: TGCGCCAGCAGCTCGGGAGGGCCCGGAACTGAAGCTTTCTTT.

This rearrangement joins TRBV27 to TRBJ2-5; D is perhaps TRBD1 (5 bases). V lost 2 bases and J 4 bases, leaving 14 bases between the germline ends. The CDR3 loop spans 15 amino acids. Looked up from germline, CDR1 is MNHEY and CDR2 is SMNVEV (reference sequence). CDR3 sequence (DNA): TGTGCCAGCAGTTTAAATTTCAACAGGAGAGAGACCCAGTACTTC. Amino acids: CASSLNFNRRETQYF.

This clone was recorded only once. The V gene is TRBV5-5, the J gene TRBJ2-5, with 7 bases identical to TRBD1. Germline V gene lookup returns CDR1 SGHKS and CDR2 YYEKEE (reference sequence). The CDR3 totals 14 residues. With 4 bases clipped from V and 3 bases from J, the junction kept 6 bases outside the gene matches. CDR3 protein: CASSRAQGEETQYF. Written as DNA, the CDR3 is TGTGCCAGCAGCCGGGCCCAGGGGGAAGAGACCCAGTACTTC.

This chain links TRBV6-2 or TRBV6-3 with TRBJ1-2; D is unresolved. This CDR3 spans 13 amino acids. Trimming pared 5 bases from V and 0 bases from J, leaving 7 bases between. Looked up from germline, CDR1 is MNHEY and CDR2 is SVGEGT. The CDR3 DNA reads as TGTGCCAGCAGTGCGATTACTAACTATGGCTACACCTTC. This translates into CASSAITNYGYTF.

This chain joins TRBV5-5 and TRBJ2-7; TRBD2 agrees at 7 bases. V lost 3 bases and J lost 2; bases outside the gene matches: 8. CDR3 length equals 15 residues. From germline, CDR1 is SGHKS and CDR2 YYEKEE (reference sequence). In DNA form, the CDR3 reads TGTGCCAGCAGCTCCTTGGCCGGGAGGACCTACGAGCAGTACTTC. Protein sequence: CASSSLAGRTYEQYF.

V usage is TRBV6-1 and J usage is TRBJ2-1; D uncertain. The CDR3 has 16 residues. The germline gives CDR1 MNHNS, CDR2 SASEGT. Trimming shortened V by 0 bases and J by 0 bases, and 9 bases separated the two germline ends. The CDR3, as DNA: TGTGCCAGCAGTGAAGCGTTCCCGAGCTCCTACAATGAGCAGTTCTTC. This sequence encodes CASSEAFPSSYNEQFF.

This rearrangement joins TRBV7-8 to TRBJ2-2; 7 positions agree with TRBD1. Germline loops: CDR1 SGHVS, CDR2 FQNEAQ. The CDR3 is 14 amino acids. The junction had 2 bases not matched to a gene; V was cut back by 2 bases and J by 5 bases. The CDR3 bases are TGTGCCAGCAGCTTATCAGGGGGAACCGGGGAGCTGTTTTTT. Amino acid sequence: CASSLSGGTGELFF.

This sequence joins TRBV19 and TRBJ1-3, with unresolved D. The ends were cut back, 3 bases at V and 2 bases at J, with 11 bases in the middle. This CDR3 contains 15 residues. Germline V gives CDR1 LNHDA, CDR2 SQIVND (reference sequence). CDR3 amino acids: CASSMVRDTGNTIYF. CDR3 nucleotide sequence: TGTGCCAGTAGTATGGTGCGGGATACTGGAAACACCATATATTTT.

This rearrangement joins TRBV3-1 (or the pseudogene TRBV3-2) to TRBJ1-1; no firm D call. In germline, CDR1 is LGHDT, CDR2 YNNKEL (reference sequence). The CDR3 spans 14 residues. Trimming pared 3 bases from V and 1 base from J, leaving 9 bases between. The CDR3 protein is CASSHYAGNTEAFF. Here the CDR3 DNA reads TGTGCCAGCAGCCATTACGCAGGGAACACTGAAGCTTTCTTT.

The CDR3 sequence is CASGSGLAGGSSGANVLTF. The DNA for the CDR3 is TGTGCCAGCGGCTCGGGACTAGCGGGGGGGAGCTCTGGGGCCAACGTCCTGACTTTC. The chain links TRBV7-2 to TRBJ2-6; TRBD2 matches at 16 bases. The ends lost 8 bases at V and 0 bases at J; junction bases unmatched: 7. The CDR3 covers 19 residues. Germline V gene data show CDR1 as SGHTA and CDR2 as FQGNSA.

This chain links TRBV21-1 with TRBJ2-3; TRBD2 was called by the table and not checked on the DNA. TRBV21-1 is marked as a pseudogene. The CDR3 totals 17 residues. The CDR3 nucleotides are TGTGCCAGCAGCAAATTATCTCCAGCGGGGAAAACAGATACGCAGTATTTT. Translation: CASSKLSPAGKTDTQYF.

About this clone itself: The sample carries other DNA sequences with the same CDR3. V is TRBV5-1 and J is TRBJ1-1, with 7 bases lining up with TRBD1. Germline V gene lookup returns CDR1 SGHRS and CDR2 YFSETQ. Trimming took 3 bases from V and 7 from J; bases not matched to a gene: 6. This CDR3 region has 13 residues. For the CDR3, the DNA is TGCGCCAGCAGCTCCAACAGGGGAAATGAAGCTTTCTTT. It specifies CASSSNRGNEAFF.

This CDR3 is CASTPTGQAYEQYF. In DNA form, the CDR3 reads TGTGCCAGTACACCAACGGGACAGGCCTACGAGCAGTACTTC. V gene TRBV19 combines with J gene TRBJ2-7, with TRBD1 matching 8 bases. J was trimmed by 2 bases and V by 7 bases; bases with no gene match: 7. CDR1 LNHDA and CDR2 SQIVND come from the germline V gene (reference sequence). The CDR3 length is 14 residues.

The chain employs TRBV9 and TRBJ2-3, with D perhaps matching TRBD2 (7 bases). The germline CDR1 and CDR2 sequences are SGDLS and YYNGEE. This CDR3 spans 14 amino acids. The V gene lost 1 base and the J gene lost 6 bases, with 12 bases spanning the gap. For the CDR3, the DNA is TGTGCCAGCAGCGTACTAGGGGGGGCTGATACGCAGTATTTT. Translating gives CASSVLGGADTQYF.

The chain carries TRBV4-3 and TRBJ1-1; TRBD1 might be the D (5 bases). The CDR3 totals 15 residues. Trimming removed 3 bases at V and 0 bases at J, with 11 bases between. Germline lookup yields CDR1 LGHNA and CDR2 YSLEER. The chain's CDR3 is CASSQTGTLNTEAFF. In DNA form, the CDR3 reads TGCGCCAGCAGCCAGACCGGGACTTTGAACACTGAAGCTTTCTTT.

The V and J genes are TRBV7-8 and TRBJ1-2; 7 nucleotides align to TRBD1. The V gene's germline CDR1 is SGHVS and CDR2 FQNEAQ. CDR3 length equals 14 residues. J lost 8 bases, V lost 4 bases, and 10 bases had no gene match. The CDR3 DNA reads TGTGCCAGCAGCTCGGGACAGCTGGGTAGGGGCTACACCTTC. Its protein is CASSSGQLGRGYTF.